Below, 24 T cell receptor beta chains from the same sample are listed, as sequenced in a study of Ad26.COV2.S vaccination and SARS-CoV-2 variants. Assay used: immunoSEQ multiplex PCR; TCRdb lists only in-frame clones, some missing. The sample has fewer than 500,000 clones, 89% seen once. As to treatment: about 20 received Ad26.COV2.S at low or high dose, single or two shots; about 5 received placebo; per-sample allocation not given. The investigators took samples on day 63 after the first vaccine or placebo injection. The sequencing used peripheral blood, collected in a trial of Ad26.COV2.S vaccine versus placebo. These receptors came from a person between 18 and 60 years old who received the Ad26.COV2.S COVID-19 vaccine or a placebo.

The chain has TRBV3-1 (or the pseudogene TRBV3-2) and TRBJ1-2; the D gene is possibly TRBD1 (6 bases). The V end lost 4 bases, the J end lost 10 bases, and 25 bases lay between the germline ends. This CDR3 has 16 amino acids. In germline, CDR1 is LGHDT, CDR2 YNNKEL (reference sequence). CDR3 nucleotides: TGTGCCAGCAGCCGCAGCCTCAACAGGGCCCTCGCCACCTACACCTTC. Translated: CASSRSLNRALATYTF.

The genes are TRBV11-1 and TRBJ2-3; D is possibly TRBD1 (6 bases). This CDR3 is built from 14 residues. Between the trimmed V and J ends, which lost 4 bases and 2 bases, there was a span of 10 bases. Germline lookup yields CDR1 SGHAT and CDR2 FQDESV (reference sequence). CDR3: CASSYRASTDTQYF. CDR3 nucleotide sequence: TGTGCCAGCAGCTACAGGGCCTCCACAGATACGCAGTATTTT.

The chain joins TRBV14 to TRBJ2-7; 9 nucleotides line up with TRBD2. Germline V gene lookup returns CDR1 SGHDN and CDR2 FVKESK. V gave up 3 bases and J gave up 5 bases; unmatched junction bases: 5. The length of the CDR3 is 14 residues. The CDR3 loop reads CASSHGASGNEQYV. Written as DNA, the CDR3 is TGTGCCAGCAGCCACGGCGCTAGCGGGAACGAGCAGTACGTC.

The chain couples TRBV7-9 to TRBJ1-6; TRBD1 matches at 7 bases. Germline CDR1 reads SEHNR; CDR2 reads FQNEAQ (reference sequence). The CDR3 covers 11 residues. The V and J ends lost 4 bases and 14 bases, in that order; junction bases with no gene match: 2. The CDR3 bases are TGTGCCAGCAGCTCCGGGACAGCCCTCCACTTT. It translates to CASSSGTALHF.

The chain is built from TRBV7-2 and TRBJ2-1, with no clear D. V lost 2 bases and J 0 bases, leaving 5 bases between the germline ends. This CDR3 has 14 amino acids. The germline CDR1 and CDR2 sequences are SGHTA and FQGNSA. The chain's CDR3 is CASSLWGSYNEQFF. For the CDR3, the DNA is TGTGCCAGCAGCTTATGGGGCTCCTACAATGAGCAGTTCTTC.

This clone was seen a few times. The chain is built from TRBV5-4 and TRBJ2-7; D is unclear. The CDR3 spans 11 residues. Trimming shortened V by 7 bases and J by 5 bases, and 10 bases separated the two germline ends. The germline CDR1 and CDR2 sequences are SGHNT and YYREEE (reference sequence). The chain's CDR3 is CASGLSHEQYF. For the CDR3, the DNA is TGTGCCAGCGGCCTATCCCACGAGCAGTACTTC. Together with reference TRBV5-4 and TRBJ2-7, the CDR3 gives the full variable domain: ETGVTQSPTHLIKTRGQQVTLRCSSQSGHNTVSWYQQALGQGPQFIFQYYREEENGRGNFPPRFSGLQFPNYSSELNVNALELDDSALYLCASGLSHEQYFGPGTRLTVT.

This clone has a single count. CDR3 amino acids: CASSPPGGAWEQFF. The CDR3 bases are TGTGCCAGCAGCCCACCGGGGGGGGCCTGGGAGCAGTTCTTC. This chain uses TRBV28 with TRBJ2-1, with 8 bases fitting TRBD2. The CDR3 extends over 14 amino acids. From germline, CDR1 is MDHEN and CDR2 SYDVKM. V gave up 6 bases and J gave up 10 bases; unmatched junction bases: 11.

V is TRBV5-8 and J is TRBJ1-1; no reliable D call. The CDR3 length is 13 residues. V lost 4 bases to trimming and J lost 5 bases, with 12 bases between them. Germline V gene sequence: CDR1 SGHTS, CDR2 YDEGEE. DNA of the CDR3: TGTGCCAGCAGCCCTCTACCGGGGACTGAAGCTTTCTTT. Residues: CASSPLPGTEAFF.

This clone was observed once. V and J are TRBV3-1 (or the pseudogene TRBV3-2) and TRBJ1-1; D remains unclear. Germline CDR1 is LGHDT and CDR2 is YNNKEL (reference sequence). V was trimmed by 4 bases and J by 3 bases, leaving 12 bases between them. This CDR3 has 14 amino acids. CDR3 residues: CASSRVPRDTEAFF. In DNA form, the CDR3 reads TGTGCCAGCAGCCGCGTCCCGCGAGACACTGAAGCTTTCTTT.

The J gene is TRBJ2-6, the V gene TRBV7-2, with D hard to call. The CDR3 is 17 amino acids. The V end was cut by 6 bases, the J end by 0 bases, with 15 bases between. In germline, CDR1 is SGHTA, CDR2 FQGNSA. The CDR3 nucleotides read TGTGCCAGCAGGCACGGATTATATCACTCTGGGGCCAACGTCCTGACTTTC. Amino acid sequence: CASRHGLYHSGANVLTF.

This chain uses TRBV6-2 or TRBV6-3 with TRBJ2-7, with no clear D. Trimming cost V 0 bases and J 2 bases, with 14 bases left between them. Germline V gene sequence: CDR1 MNHEY, CDR2 SVGEGT. The CDR3 is 16 amino acids. CDR3 amino acids: CASSYSYNNDPYEQYV. Written as DNA, the CDR3 is TGTGCCAGCAGTTACTCGTATAATAACGATCCCTACGAGCAGTACGTC.

CDR3 region: CASSSTGSLDEQYV. The CDR3 DNA reads as TGTGCCAGCAGCTCAACAGGGAGTCTGGACGAGCAGTACGTC. V gene TRBV11-3 combines with J gene TRBJ2-7, with a weak D call TRBD1 (6 bases). Trimming removed 4 bases from V and 5 bases from J, with 15 bases in between. Germline lookup yields CDR1 SGHNT and CDR2 YENEEA. This CDR3 is 14 amino acids long.

The V and J genes are TRBV5-5 and TRBJ1-1, with D hard to call. The V end lost 4 bases, the J end lost 1 base, and 14 bases lay between the germline ends. CDR3 length: 15 amino acids. CDR1 SGHKS and CDR2 YYEKEE come from the germline V gene (reference sequence). CDR3 sequence (DNA): TGTGCCAGCAGCCCGATTGGCATATCGAACACTGAAGCTTTCTTT. Protein sequence: CASSPIGISNTEAFF. The variable domain in full, with the rest retrieved from reference TRBV5-5 and TRBJ1-1, is DAGVTQSPTHLIKTRGQQVTLRCSPISGHKSVSWYQQVLGQGPQFIFQYYEKEERGRGNFPDRFSARQFPNYSSELNVNALLLGDSALYLCASSPIGISNTEAFFGQGTRLTVV.

This chain connects TRBV7-9 to TRBJ2-1, with D perhaps matching TRBD1 (5 bases). Germline V CDR1 and CDR2: SEHNR, FQNEAQ (reference sequence). V was cut by 1 base and J by 13 bases, with 8 bases left in between. The CDR3 is made up of 11 amino acids. The CDR3 DNA reads TGTGCCAGCAGCTTAGGAGGACAACAGTTCTTC. Amino acids: CASSLGGQQFF.

J is TRBJ1-2 and V is TRBV15, with 8 positions matching TRBD1. Germline V lookup: CDR1 LNHNV, CDR2 YYDKDF (reference sequence). Trimming at V came to 3 bases and at J to 4 bases, leaving 4 bases not matched to a gene. The CDR3 has 14 residues. CDR3 nucleotides: TGTGCCACCAGCAGGGGACAGGCGATCTATGGCTACACCTTC. Its protein is CATSRGQAIYGYTF.

V usage is TRBV5-1 and J usage is TRBJ1-2; tentative D call: TRBD1 (6 bases). CDR3 length: 13 amino acids. Trimming took 6 bases from V and 6 from J, leaving 15 bases between them. Germline V CDR1 and CDR2: SGHRS, YFSETQ. The CDR3 bases are TGCGCCAGCACCTTAGGGGGACTGAATGGCTACACCTTC. It encodes CASTLGGLNGYTF.

V is TRBV5-1 and J is TRBJ1-4; a possible D gene is TRBD1 (5 bases). V was cut by 1 base and J by 3 bases, with 7 bases left in between. CDR1 is SGHRS, CDR2 YFSETQ, per germline. The CDR3 runs 14 residues. CDR3 nucleotide sequence: TGCGCCAGCAGCTTGCGGGGGGCTAATGAAAAACTGTTTTTT. It yields the protein CASSLRGANEKLFF.

Comment on this clone: The same CDR3 can be traced to other DNA sequences in this sample. This chain links TRBV6-6 with TRBJ1-1; perhaps TRBD1 as D (6 bases). The V gene lost 2 bases and the J gene lost 8 bases, with 15 bases spanning the gap. This CDR3 spans 14 amino acids. From germline, CDR1 is MNHNY and CDR2 SVGAGI (reference sequence). The CDR3 DNA follows: TGTGCCAGCAGTTACGCAGGAGGGGGTACCGAAGCTTTCTTT. Translating gives CASSYAGGGTEAFF.

The rearrangement uses TRBV4-1 and TRBJ2-2, with D unclear. The CDR3 length is 16 residues. Germline V gives CDR1 MGHRA, CDR2 YSYEKL. V was clipped by 2 bases and J by 6 bases, with 16 bases between them. This CDR3 reads CASSQRKGLKAGELFF. The CDR3 DNA reads as TGCGCCAGCAGCCAAAGGAAGGGATTGAAAGCCGGGGAGCTGTTTTTT.

The chain combines TRBV11-3 with TRBJ2-7, with D unresolved. V was shortened by 5 bases and J by 0 bases, with 11 bases between the two germline ends. There are 14 residues in the CDR3. Looked up from germline, CDR1 is SGHNT and CDR2 is YENEEA. The CDR3 DNA is TGTGCCAGCAGCGTTGGTTGGCCCTCCTACGAGCAGTACTTC. This translates into CASSVGWPSYEQYF.

This sequence joins TRBV2 and TRBJ2-7, with 8 bases aligning to TRBD1. Losses at the gene ends were 6 bases for V and 4 bases for J; bases not matched to a gene: 11. The germline V gene has CDR1 SNHLY and CDR2 FYNNEI. This CDR3 spans 15 amino acids. The CDR3 loop is CASSWQGALPYEQYV. Written as DNA, the CDR3 is TGTGCCAGCAGCTGGCAGGGGGCTCTACCGTACGAGCAGTACGTC.

This clone was seen once. V is TRBV19 and J is TRBJ1-3, with D maybe TRBD1 (6 bases). This CDR3 region has 15 residues. V lost 5 bases and J lost 0, with 11 bases in between. Germline V lookup: CDR1 LNHDA, CDR2 SQIVND (reference sequence). CDR3 sequence: CASSVDRTSGNTIYF. CDR3 bases: TGTGCCAGTAGTGTTGACAGGACCTCTGGAAACACCATATATTTT.

V usage is TRBV24-1 and J usage is TRBJ2-1, with 7 bases aligning to TRBD1. CDR3 length equals 17 residues. Germline lookup yields CDR1 KGHDR and CDR2 SFDVKD. J gave up 5 bases and V 1 base, and 10 bases lay outside the gene matches. The CDR3 sequence: CATSDFGPRDSHNEQFF. The CDR3 region has the DNA TGTGCCACCAGTGATTTTGGCCCTCGGGACAGCCACAATGAGCAGTTCTTC.

This rearrangement joins TRBV24-1 to TRBJ1-2; D is undetermined. The ends were cut back, 6 bases at V and 2 bases at J, with 6 bases in the middle. Germline CDR1 reads KGHDR; CDR2 reads SFDVKD. The CDR3 loop spans 12 amino acids. The CDR3 region has the DNA TGTGCCACCAGTAGCGAAAACTATGGCTACACCTTC. Encoded protein: CATSSENYGYTF.